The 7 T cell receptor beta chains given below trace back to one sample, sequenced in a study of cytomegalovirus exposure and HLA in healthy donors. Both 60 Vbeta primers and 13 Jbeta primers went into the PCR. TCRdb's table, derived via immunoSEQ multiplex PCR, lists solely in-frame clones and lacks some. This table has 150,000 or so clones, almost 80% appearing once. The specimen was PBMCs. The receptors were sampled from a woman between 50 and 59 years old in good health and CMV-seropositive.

The CDR3 here is CASSGRDQETQYF. DNA for the CDR3: TGTGCCAGCAGTGGCAGGGACCAAGAGACCCAGTACTTC. This rearrangement joins TRBV2 to TRBJ2-5; a weak D match, TRBD1 (5 bases). Looked up from germline, CDR1 is SNHLY and CDR2 is FYNNEI. V was trimmed by 4 bases and J by 0 bases, leaving 6 bases between them. The CDR3 is made up of 13 amino acids.

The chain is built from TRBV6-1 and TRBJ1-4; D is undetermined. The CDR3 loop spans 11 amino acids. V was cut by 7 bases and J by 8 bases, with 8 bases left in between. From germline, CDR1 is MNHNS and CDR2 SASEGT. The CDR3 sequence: CASKRGEKLFF. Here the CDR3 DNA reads TGTGCCAGCAAGAGAGGCGAAAAACTGTTTTTT.

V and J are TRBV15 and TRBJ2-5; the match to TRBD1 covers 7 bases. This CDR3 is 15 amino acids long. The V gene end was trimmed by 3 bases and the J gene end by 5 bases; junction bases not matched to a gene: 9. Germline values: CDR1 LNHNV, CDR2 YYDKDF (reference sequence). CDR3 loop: CATSSPRQGRETQYF. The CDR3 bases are TGTGCCACCAGCAGCCCCAGACAGGGCCGGGAGACCCAGTACTTC.

The CDR3 protein is CSVAGQGYEQYF. In DNA form, the CDR3 reads TGCAGCGTTGCGGGACAGGGCTACGAGCAGTACTTC. The chain couples TRBV29-1 to TRBJ2-7, with 9 bases lining up with TRBD1. Looked up from germline, CDR1 is SQVTM and CDR2 is ANQGSEA. The junction had 1 base not matched to a gene; V was cut back by 4 bases and J by 3 bases. The length of the CDR3 is 12 residues.

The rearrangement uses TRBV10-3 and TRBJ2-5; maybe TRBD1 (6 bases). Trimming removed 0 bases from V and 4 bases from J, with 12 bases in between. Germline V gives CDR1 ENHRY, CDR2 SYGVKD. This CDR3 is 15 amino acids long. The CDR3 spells CAISESVGGVETQYF. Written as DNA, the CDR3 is TGTGCCATCAGTGAGTCGGTAGGGGGAGTAGAGACCCAGTACTTC.

The CDR3 here is CASTGVVRGNVLTF. The CDR3, as DNA: TGTGCCAGCACAGGAGTTGTCAGGGGAAACGTCCTGACTTTC. The chain joins TRBV6-6 to TRBJ2-6; D is perhaps TRBD1 (6 bases). Germline loops: CDR1 MNHNY, CDR2 SVGAGI (reference sequence). This CDR3 spans 14 amino acids. V was clipped by 7 bases and J by 10 bases, with 17 bases between them.

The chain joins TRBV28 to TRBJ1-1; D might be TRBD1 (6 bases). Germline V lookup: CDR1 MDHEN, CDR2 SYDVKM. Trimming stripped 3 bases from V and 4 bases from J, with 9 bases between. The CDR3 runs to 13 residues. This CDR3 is CASSFQGGTEAFF. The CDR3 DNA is TGTGCCAGCAGTTTTCAAGGGGGCACTGAAGCTTTCTTT. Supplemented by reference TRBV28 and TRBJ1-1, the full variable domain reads DVKVTQSSRYLVKRTGEKVFLECVQDMDHENMFWYRQDPGLGLRLIYFSYDVKMKEKGDIPEGYSVSREKKERFSLILESASTNQTSMYLCASSFQGGTEAFFGQGTRLTVV.